The 2 T cell receptor beta chains below come from one sample, sequenced in a study of T cells in Graves' hyperthyroidism and ophthalmopathy. From RNA transcripts, TCR beta CDR3 regions were amplified. When the TCR CDR3 underwent first-round RT-PCR, the HTBI primer set was used. TCRdb analysed the multiplex PCR reads with MiXCR anew, one entry per CDR3 protein. The sample lists around 600,000 distinct CDR3 sequences, roughly 14% seen once, with approximately 12% in the top ten. The source material was blood. These receptors were collected from a woman in her fifties or sixties with Graves' ophthalmopathy.

This clonotype was observed a handful of times. This rearrangement joins TRBV4-3 to TRBJ2-1; D is uncertain. V lost 1 base and J lost 7, with 17 bases in between. Germline loops: CDR1 LGHNA, CDR2 YSLEER. The CDR3 totals 16 residues. Here the CDR3 reads CASSQGVGFSENEQFF. In nucleotides, the CDR3 is TGCGCCAGCAGCCAAGGGGTTGGTTTTTCCGAAAATGAGCAGTTCTTC.

This clonotype was seen a handful of times. At one end, the junction sequence differs from germline, possibly due to a read error. The chain uses TRBV6-2 or TRBV6-3 and TRBJ2-1, with D unresolved. The CDR3 runs 11 residues. Germline CDR1 and CDR2: MNHEY and SVGEGT. CDR3 coding DNA: TGTACCAGCAGTTACCGTAAGGAGCAGTTCTTC. Translation: CTSSYRKEQFF.